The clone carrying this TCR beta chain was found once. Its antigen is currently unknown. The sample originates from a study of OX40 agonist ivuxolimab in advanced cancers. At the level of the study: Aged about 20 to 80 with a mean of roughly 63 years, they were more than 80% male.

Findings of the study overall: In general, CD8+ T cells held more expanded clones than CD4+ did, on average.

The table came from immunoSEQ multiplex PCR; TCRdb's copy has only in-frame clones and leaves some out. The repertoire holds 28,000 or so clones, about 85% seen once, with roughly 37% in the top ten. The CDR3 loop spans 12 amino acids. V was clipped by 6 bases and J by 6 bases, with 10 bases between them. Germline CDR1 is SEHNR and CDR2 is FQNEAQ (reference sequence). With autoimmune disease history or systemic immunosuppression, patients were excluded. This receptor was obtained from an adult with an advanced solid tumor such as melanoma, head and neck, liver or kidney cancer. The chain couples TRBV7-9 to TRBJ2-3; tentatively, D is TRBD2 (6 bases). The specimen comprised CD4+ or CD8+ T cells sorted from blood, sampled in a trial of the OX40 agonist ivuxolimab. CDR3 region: CASSQGGDTQYF. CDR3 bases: TGTGCCAGCAGTCAAGGAGGGGATACGCAGTATTTT. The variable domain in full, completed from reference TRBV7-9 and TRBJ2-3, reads DTGVSQNPRHKITKRGQNVTFRCDPISEHNRLYWYRQTLGQGPEFLTYFQNEAQLEKSRLLSDRFSAERPKGSFSTLEIQRTEQGDSAMYLCASSQGGDTQYFGPGTRLTVL.